Below, one T cell receptor (beta chain) is given with its context. V lost 4 bases and J lost 4; bases outside the gene matches: 3. Germline CDR1 is LGHDT and CDR2 is YNNKEL (reference sequence). CDR3 length: 13 residues. Library construction for TCR beta used iRepertoire HTBI primers and Arm-PCR of CDR3 regions. TCRdb analysed the multiplex PCR reads with MiXCR anew, one entry per CDR3 protein. The data contain more than 300,000 distinct CDR3 sequences, about 20% of them singletons. This sample stems from a study of regulatory T cells in long-lasting Graves disease. Sample time point: persistent/refractory GD, antithyroid drugs over 5 years with positive TRAb. Scientists built the TCR library using RNA that was extracted from PBMCs.

Sequencing used peripheral blood mononuclear cells (PBMCs), obtained when the disease was refractory, from a patient treated with antithyroid drugs. The receptor was isolated from a female donor with Graves disease. J is TRBJ1-2 and V is TRBV3-1; TRBD1 matches 7 bases. The CDR3 coding sequence is TGTGCCAGCAGCCCACAGGGGATCTATGGCTACACCTTC. As protein: CASSPQGIYGYTF.